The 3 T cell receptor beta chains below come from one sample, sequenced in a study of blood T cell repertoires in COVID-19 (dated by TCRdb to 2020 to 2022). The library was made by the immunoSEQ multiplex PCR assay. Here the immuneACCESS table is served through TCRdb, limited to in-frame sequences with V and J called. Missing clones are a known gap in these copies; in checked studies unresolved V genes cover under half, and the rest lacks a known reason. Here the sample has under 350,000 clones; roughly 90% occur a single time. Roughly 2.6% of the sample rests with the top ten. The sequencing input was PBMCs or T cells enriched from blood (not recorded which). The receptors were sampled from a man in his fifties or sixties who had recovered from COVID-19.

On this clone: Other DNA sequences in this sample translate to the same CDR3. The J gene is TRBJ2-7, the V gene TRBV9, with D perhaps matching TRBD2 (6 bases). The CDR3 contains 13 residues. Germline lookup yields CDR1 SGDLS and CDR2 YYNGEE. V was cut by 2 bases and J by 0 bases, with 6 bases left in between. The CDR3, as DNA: TGTGCCAGCAGCGTCGGGAGCTCCTACGAGCAGTACTTC. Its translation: CASSVGSSYEQYF.

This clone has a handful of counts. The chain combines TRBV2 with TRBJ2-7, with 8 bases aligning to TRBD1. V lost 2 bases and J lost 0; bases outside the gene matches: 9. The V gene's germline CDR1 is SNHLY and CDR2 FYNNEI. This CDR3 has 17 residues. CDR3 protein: CASSESVRGLNSYEQYF. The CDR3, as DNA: TGTGCCAGCAGTGAATCGGTCAGGGGGCTCAACTCCTACGAGCAGTACTTC.

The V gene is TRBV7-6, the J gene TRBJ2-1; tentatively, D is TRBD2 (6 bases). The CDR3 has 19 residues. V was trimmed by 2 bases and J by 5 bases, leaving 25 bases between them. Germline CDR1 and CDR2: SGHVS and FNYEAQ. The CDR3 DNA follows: TGTGCCAGCAGCTTAAGTCTGAGACAGCGGGTAGGTTCCCACAATGAGCAGTTCTTC. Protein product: CASSLSLRQRVGSHNEQFF.